This T cell receptor beta chain was observed in a study of T cells in Graves' hyperthyroidism and ophthalmopathy. The study, taken as a whole, reports: Ophthalmopathy was told apart from stable hyperthyroidism by a 13 V-J model. Most thyroid clonotypes with frequency above 0.001 were detected in blood.

TCR beta CDR3 region amplification was performed from RNA transcripts. First-round RT-PCR targeting the TCR CDR3 was performed with the HTBI primer set. TCRdb re-analysed the multiplex PCR reads in MiXCR, keeping a single row per CDR3 protein. The sample carries 250,000 or so distinct CDR3 sequences, 16% recorded once. This clonotype was counted at least ten times. The antigen is undetermined. The V and J ends lost 1 base and 2 bases, in that order; junction bases with no gene match: 5. Germline CDR1 reads ENHRY; CDR2 reads SYGVKD. The CDR3 covers 16 residues. Orbital computed tomography and thyroid ultrasound, together with serum TRAb and thyroxine and clinical symptoms, were used for diagnoses.

Sequenced input: blood. This chain uses TRBV10-3 with TRBJ1-2, with TRBD1 matching 9 bases. The origin of this receptor is a woman younger than 30 with Graves' ophthalmopathy. In nucleotides, the CDR3 is TGTGCCATCAGTGAGTGGCGGACAGGGGAAAACTATGGCTACACCTTC. This encodes CAISEWRTGENYGYTF.